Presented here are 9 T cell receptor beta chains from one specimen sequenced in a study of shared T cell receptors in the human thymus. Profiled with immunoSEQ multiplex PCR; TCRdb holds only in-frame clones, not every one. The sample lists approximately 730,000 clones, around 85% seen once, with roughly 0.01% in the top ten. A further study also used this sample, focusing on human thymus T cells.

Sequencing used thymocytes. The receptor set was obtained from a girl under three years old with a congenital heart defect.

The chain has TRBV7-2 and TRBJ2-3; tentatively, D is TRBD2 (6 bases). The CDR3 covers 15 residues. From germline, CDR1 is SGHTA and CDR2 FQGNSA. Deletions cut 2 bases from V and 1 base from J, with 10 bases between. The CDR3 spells CASSLSGLRTDTQYF. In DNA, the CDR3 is TGTGCCAGCAGCTTAAGTGGACTACGCACAGATACGCAGTATTTT.

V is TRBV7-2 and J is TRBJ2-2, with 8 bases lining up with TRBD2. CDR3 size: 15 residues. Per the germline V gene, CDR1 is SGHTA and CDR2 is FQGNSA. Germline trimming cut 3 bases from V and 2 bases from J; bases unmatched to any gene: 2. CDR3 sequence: CASSFTSGNTGELFF. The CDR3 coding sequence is TGTGCCAGCAGCTTCACTAGCGGCAACACCGGGGAGCTGTTTTTT.

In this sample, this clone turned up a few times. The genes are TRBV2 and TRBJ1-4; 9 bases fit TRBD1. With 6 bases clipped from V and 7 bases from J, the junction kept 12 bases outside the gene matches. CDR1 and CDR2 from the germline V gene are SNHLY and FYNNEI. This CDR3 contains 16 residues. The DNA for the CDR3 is TGTGCCAGCAGCACACCACTGGGACAGGGCGTTGAAAAACTGTTTTTT. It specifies CASSTPLGQGVEKLFF.

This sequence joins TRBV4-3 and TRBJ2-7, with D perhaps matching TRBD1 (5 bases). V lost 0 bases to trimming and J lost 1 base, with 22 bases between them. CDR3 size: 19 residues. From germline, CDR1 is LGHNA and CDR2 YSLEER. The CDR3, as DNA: TGCGCCAGCAGCCAAGAGCCCAGGGTTCTACCAACTTCTTCCTACGAGCAGTACTTC. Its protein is CASSQEPRVLPTSSYEQYF.

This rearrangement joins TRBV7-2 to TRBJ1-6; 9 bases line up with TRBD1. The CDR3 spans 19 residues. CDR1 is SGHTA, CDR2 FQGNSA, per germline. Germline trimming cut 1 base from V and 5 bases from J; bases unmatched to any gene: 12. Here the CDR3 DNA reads TGTGCCAGCAGCTTAGAGGGACAGGGCCCGATAGAGGATAATTCACCCCTCCACTTT. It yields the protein CASSLEGQGPIEDNSPLHF.

CDR3 sequence reads: CASSLGPFQGGYGYTF. CDR3 sequence (DNA): TGTGCCAGCAGTTTAGGGCCATTTCAGGGTGGCTATGGCTACACCTTC. V and J are TRBV28 and TRBJ1-2, with D tentatively TRBD1 (5 bases). Germline CDR1 and CDR2: MDHEN and SYDVKM. V was pared by 2 bases and J by 4 bases, with 17 bases between. The CDR3 has 16 residues.

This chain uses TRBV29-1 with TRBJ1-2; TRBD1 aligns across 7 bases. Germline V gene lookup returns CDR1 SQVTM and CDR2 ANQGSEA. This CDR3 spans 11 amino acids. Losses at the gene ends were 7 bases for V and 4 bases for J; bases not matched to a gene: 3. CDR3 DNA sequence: TGCAGCGCCGGGACAGTCTATGGCTACACCTTC. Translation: CSAGTVYGYTF.

In nucleotides, the CDR3 is TGTGCCAGCAAGGTGGACATGGGGCTCTACGAGCAGTACTTC. Its translation: CASKVDMGLYEQYF. V gene TRBV2 combines with J gene TRBJ2-7, with D tentatively TRBD1 (5 bases). The CDR3 length is 14 residues. Trimming stripped 7 bases from V and 3 bases from J, with 16 bases between. CDR1 SNHLY and CDR2 FYNNEI come from the germline V gene.

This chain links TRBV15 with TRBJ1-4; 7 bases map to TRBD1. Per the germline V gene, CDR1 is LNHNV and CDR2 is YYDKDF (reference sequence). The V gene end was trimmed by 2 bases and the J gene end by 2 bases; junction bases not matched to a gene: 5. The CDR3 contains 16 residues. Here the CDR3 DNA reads TGTGCCACCAGCAGACTCCCGGGACAGACTAATGAAAAACTGTTTTTT. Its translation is CATSRLPGQTNEKLFF.